The clone carrying this T cell receptor (beta chain) was seen a handful of times. Its antigen is undetermined. TCRdb itself ran the reads through MiXCR, one entry per CDR3 protein. Here the sample spans around 550,000 distinct CDR3 sequences, more than 25% being singletons. This entry comes from a study of T cell repertoires in cytomegalovirus infection. This CDR3 has 14 residues. The V gene lost 5 bases and the J gene lost 6 bases, with 16 bases spanning the gap. Germline V gene lookup returns CDR1 SGHVS and CDR2 FNYEAQ. General observations from the study: The ex vivo response was dominated by HLA-C-restricted CMV-specific TCR beta clonotypes.

The chain employs TRBV7-6 and TRBJ1-1, with D unclear. This receptor was obtained from a human donor in good health (CMV status not recorded). Some clones in this sample may be carry-over from other donors' samples. Source material: PBMCs. This chain's CDR3 is CASSPGELVAEAFF. The CDR3 DNA follows: TGTGCCAGCAGCCCTGGGGAGTTGGTGGCTGAAGCTTTCTTT.